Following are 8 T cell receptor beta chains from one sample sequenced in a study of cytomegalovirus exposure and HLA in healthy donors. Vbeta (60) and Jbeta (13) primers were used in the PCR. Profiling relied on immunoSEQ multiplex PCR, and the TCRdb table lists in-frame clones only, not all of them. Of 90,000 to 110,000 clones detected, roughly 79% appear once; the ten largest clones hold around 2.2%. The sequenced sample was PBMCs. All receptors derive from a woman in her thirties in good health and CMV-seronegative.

CDR3 amino acids: CASRTRGLAGDVGSYEQYF. The CDR3 bases are TGCGCCAGCAGGACCCGAGGACTAGCGGGAGATGTAGGCTCCTACGAGCAGTACTTC. The chain has TRBV5-1 and TRBJ2-7, with 13 bases matching TRBD2. Germline V lookup: CDR1 SGHRS, CDR2 YFSETQ. Germline trimming cut 5 bases from V and 0 bases from J; bases unmatched to any gene: 14. The CDR3 extends over 19 amino acids.

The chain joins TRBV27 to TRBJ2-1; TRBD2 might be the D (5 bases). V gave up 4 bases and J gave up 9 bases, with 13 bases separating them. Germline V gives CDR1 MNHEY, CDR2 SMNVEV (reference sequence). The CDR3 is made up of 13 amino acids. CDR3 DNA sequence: TGTGCCAGCAGTTCACCAACCGCGGGTGAGCAGTTCTTC. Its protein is CASSSPTAGEQFF.

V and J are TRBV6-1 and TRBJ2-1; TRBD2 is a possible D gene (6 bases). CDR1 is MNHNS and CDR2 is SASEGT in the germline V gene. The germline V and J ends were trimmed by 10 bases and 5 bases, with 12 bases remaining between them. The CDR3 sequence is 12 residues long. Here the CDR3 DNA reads TGTGCCACGGGGAGGCTCGACAATGAGCAGTTCTTC. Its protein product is CATGRLDNEQFF.

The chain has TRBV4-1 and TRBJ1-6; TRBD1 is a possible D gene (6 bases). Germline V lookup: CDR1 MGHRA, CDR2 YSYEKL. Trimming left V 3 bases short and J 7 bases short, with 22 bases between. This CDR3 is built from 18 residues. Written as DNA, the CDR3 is TGCGCCAGCAGCCAGCAGGTTTTCCGGGACACTATAAATTCACCCCTCCACTTT. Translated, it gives CASSQQVFRDTINSPLHF.

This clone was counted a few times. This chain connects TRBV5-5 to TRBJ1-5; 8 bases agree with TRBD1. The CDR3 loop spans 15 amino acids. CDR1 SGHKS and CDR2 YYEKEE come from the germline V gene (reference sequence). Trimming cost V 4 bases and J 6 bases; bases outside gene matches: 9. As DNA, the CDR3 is TGTGCCAGCAGCGGCGGGTTAGGACAGGGTCAGCCCCAGCATTTT. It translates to CASSGGLGQGQPQHF.

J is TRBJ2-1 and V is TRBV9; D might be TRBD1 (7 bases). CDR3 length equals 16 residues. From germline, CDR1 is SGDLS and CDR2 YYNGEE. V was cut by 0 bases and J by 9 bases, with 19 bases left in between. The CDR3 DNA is TGTGCCAGCAGCGTAGTCGGAGGGACAGCCCTAGGTGAGCAGTTCTTC. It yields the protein CASSVVGGTALGEQFF.

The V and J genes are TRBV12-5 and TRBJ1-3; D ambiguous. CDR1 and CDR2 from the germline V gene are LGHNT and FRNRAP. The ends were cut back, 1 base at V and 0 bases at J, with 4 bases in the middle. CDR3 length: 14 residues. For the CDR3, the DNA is TGTGCTAGTGGTTTGGGCAGCTCTGGAAACACCATATATTTT. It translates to CASGLGSSGNTIYF.

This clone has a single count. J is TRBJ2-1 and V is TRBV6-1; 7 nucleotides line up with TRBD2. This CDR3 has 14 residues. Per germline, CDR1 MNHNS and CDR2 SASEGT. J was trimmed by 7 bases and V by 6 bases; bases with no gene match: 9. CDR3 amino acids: CASSPGGTVNEQFF. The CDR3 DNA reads TGTGCCAGCAGCCCCGGGGGGACCGTTAATGAGCAGTTCTTC.